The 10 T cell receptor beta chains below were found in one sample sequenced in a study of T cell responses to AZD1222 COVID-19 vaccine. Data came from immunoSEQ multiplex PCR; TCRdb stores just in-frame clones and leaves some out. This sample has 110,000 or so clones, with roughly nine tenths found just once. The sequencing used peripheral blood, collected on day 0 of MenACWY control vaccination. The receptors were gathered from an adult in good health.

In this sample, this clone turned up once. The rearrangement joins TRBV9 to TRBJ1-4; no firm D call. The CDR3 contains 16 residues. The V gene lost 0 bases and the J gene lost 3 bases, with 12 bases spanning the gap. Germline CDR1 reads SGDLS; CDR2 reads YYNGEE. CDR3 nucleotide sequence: TGTGCCAGCAGCGTAGAGGGTGGCCGTCCTAATGAAAAACTGTTTTTT. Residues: CASSVEGGRPNEKLFF.

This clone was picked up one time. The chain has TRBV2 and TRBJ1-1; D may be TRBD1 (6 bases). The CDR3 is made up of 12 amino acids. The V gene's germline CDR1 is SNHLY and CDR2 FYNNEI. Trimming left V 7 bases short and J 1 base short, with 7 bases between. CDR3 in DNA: TGTGCCAGCAAGACAGGGAACACTGAAGCTTTCTTT. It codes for CASKTGNTEAFF.

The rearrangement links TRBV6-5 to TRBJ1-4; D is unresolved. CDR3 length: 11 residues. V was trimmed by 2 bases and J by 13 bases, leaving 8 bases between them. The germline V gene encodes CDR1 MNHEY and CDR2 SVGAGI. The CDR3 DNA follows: TGTGCCAGCAGTTACGCCGGGAGACTGTTTTTT. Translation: CASSYAGRLFF.

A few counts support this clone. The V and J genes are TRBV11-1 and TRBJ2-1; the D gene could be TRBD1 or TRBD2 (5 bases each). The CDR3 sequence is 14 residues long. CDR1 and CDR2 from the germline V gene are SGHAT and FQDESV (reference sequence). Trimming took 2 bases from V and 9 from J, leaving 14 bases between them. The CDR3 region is CASSLSTKGTEQFF. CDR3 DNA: TGTGCCAGCAGCTTATCGACAAAGGGGACTGAGCAGTTCTTC.

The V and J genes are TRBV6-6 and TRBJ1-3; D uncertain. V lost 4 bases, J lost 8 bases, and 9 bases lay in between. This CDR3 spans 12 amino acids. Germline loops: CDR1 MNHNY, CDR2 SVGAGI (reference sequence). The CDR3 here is CASSSDSDTIYF. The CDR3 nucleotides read TGTGCCAGCAGTTCTGACTCGGACACCATATATTTT.

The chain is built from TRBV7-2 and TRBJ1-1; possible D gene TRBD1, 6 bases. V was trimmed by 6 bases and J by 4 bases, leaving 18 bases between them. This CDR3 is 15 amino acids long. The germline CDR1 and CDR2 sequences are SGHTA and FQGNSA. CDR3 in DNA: TGTGCCAGCAGAAGGACAGAGGGCAGGGGCACTGAAGCTTTCTTT. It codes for CASRRTEGRGTEAFF.

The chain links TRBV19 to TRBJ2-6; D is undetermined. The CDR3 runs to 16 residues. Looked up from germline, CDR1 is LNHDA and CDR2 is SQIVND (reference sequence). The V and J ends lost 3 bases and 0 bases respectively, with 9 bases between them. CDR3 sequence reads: CASSIWQLSGANVLTF. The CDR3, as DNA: TGTGCCAGTAGTATTTGGCAGCTCTCTGGGGCCAACGTCCTGACTTTC.

The CDR3 region has the DNA TGTGCCAGCAGTCGTATATGGACAGACGAGCAGTACTTC. This codes for CASSRIWTDEQYF. The chain is built from TRBV7-2 and TRBJ2-7; a weak D match, TRBD1 (6 bases). The V gene's germline CDR1 is SGHTA and CDR2 FQGNSA. The V end was cut by 6 bases, the J end by 5 bases, with 14 bases between. CDR3 length: 13 residues.

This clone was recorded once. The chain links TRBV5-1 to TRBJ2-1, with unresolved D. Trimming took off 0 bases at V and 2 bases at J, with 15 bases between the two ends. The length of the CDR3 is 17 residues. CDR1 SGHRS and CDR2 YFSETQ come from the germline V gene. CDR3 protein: CASSLAIGQVAYNEQFF. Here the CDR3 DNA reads TGCGCCAGCAGCTTGGCCATAGGGCAGGTAGCCTACAATGAGCAGTTCTTC.

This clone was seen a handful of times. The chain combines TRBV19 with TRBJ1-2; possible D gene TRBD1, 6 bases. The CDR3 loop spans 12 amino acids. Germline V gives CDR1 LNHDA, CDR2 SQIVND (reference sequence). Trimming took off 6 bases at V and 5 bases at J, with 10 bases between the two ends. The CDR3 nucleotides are TGTGCCAGTAGCCCACAGGGTTATGGCTACACCTTC. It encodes CASSPQGYGYTF.